This TCR beta chain was recorded in a study of identical twins. Study results and caveats: Partial confounding of zero-insertion analyses by invariant MAIT and iNKT cells was possible. Abundant beta clonotypes from cord blood had fewer insertions, unlike memory repertoires, which showed none.

On this clonotype: Its specificity is not known.

A universal primer site was added by template switching, and unique molecular identifiers were carried by the cDNA. Each CDR3 protein is one row after TCRdb ran MiXCR on the 5' RACE reads. This table has around 490,000 distinct CDR3 sequences, over 12% appearing once. This sample was also put to use in a study of yellow fever vaccine responses in identical twins. That report notes: On the reported evidence, twins' vaccine T cell responses seemed partly convergent and partly personalized.

The origin of this receptor is a young woman in good health. What was sequenced was CD4+ T cells sorted from blood.

The CDR3: CSASSGQPNEKLFF. In nucleotides, the CDR3 is TGCAGTGCTAGCTCGGGACAGCCTAATGAAAAACTGTTTTTT. The V call is TRBV20-1, the J call TRBJ1-4, with TRBD1 matching over 7 bases. Looked up from germline, CDR1 is DFQATT and CDR2 is SNEGSKA (reference sequence). The CDR3 is made up of 14 amino acids. The ends lost 3 bases at V and 3 bases at J; junction bases unmatched: 4.